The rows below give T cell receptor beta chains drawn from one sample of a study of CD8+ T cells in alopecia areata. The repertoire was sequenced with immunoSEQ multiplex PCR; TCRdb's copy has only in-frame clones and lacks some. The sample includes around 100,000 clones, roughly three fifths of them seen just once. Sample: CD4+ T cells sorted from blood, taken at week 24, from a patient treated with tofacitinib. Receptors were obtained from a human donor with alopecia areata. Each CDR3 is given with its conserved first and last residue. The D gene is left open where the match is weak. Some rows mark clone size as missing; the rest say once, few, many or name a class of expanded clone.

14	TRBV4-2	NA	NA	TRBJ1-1	TGTGCCAGCAGCCAAGCAGGGGCACAGACTGAAGCTTTCTTT	CASSQAGAQTEAFF
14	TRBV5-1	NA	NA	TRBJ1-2	TGCGCCAGCAGCATTGGCTCAGCCCTCTTTGGCTACACCTTC	CASSIGSALFGYTF
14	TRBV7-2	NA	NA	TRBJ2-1	TGTGCCAGCAGCCCCAGCCCCCATCGCAATGAGCAGTTCTTC	CASSPSPHRNEQFF
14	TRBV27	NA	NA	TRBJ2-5	TGTGCCAGCAGTTTATCGCGAGGGGCCCAGACCCAGTACTTC	CASSLSRGAQTQYF
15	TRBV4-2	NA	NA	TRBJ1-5	TGTGCCAGCAGCCCTCGGGTCGGTAGCAATCAGCCCCAGCATTTT	CASSPRVGSNQPQHF
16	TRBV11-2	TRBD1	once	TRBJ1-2	TGTGCCAGCAGCTTTGCCGGGACAGGGAGTGGAGGAGGCTACACCTTC	CASSFAGTGSGGGYTF
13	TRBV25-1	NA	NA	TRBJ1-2	TGTGCCAGCAAGGGAGAGAACAACTATGGCTACACCTTC	CASKGENNYGYTF
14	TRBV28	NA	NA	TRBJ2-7	TGTGCCAGCGGATCGAGGGGGGGACCCTACGAGCAGTACTTC	CASGSRGGPYEQYF
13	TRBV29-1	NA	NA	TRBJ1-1	TGCAGCGTTGTCCCGTGGCAGAACACTGAAGCTTTCTTT	CSVVPWQNTEAFF
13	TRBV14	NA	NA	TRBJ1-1	TGTGCCAGCAGCCTCTGGGGCGGGGGTGAAGCTTTCTTT	CASSLWGGGEAFF
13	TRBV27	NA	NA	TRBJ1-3	TGTGCCAGCAGTTCCCCCCTCGCGAACACCATATATTTT	CASSSPLANTIYF
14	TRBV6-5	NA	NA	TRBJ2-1	TGTGCCAGCAAAGGGGGGAGCTCCTACAATGAGCAGTTCTTC	CASKGGSSYNEQFF
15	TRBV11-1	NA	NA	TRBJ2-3	TGTGCCAGCACCCCGGGCGGGGCGATGTCAGATACGCAGTATTTT	CASTPGGAMSDTQYF
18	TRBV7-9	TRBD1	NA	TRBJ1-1	TGTGCCAGCAGCTTCACCCCTCCGGGACAGCTACTGAACACTGAAGCTTTCTTT	CASSFTPPGQLLNTEAFF
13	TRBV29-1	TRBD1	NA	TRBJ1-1	TGCAGCGCTTCGGGACAGCTGAACACTGAAGCTTTCTTT	CSASGQLNTEAFF
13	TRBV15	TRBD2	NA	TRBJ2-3	TGTGCCACCAGCAGAGGGACTAGCGGGGGGCAGTATTTT	CATSRGTSGGQYF
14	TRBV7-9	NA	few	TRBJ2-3	TGTGCCAGCAGCTCAAACAGGGACGCAGATACGCAGTATTTT	CASSSNRDADTQYF
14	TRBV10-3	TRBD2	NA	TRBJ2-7	TGTGCCATCAGTGAACCGGGGGGAGCGGAGGAGCAGTACTTC	CAISEPGGAEEQYF
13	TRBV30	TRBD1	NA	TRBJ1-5	TGTGCCTGGAGTGTGGGACAGGATCAGCCCCAGCATTTT	CAWSVGQDQPQHF
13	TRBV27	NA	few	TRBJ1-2	TGTGCCAGCTCTCTAGGGCCTAACTATGGCTACACCTTC	CASSLGPNYGYTF
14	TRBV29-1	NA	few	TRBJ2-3	TGCAGCGTTGACCGGTCGCTTCGCACAGATACGCAGTATTTT	CSVDRSLRTDTQYF
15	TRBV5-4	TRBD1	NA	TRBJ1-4	TGTGCCAGCAGCTCCCAGGACAGGGCGTCGGAAAAACTGTTTTTT	CASSSQDRASEKLFF
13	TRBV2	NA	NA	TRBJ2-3	TGTGCCAGCAAGAAGACATACCCAGATACGCAGTATTTT	CASKKTYPDTQYF
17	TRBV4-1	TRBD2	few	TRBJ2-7	TGCGCCAGCAGCCAAATGAAGCGGGGGGCGGTAGCCTACGAGCAGTACTTC	CASSQMKRGAVAYEQYF
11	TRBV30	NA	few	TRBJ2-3	TGTGCCTGGCATAGCGGCGATACGCAGTATTTT	CAWHSGDTQYF
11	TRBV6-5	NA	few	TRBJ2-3	TGTGCCAGCAGCCCGGGGAATACGCAGTATTTT	CASSPGNTQYF
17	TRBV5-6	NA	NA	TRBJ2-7	TGTGCCAGCAGCTCCCGGCAGAAGTGGGAACTCTCCTACGAGCAGTACTTC	CASSSRQKWELSYEQYF
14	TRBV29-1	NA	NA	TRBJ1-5	TGCAGCGTTAGCCAGGGGAATAGCAATCAGCCCCAGCATTTT	CSVSQGNSNQPQHF
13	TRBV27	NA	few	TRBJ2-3	TGTGCCAGCAGTTTCCTTGGGGGAGATACGCAGTATTTT	CASSFLGGDTQYF
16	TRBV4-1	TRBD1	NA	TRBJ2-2	TGCGCCAGCAGCCAATGGGACAGGGAGAACACCGGGGAGCTGTTTTTT	CASSQWDRENTGELFF
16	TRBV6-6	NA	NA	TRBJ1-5	TGTGCCAGCAGCCCCGGGGGGGGGCGAGGCAATCAGCCCCAGCATTTT	CASSPGGGRGNQPQHF
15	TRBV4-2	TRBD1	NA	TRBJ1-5	TGTGCCAGCAGCCCACAGGGGGCTAGCAATCAGCCCCAGCATTTT	CASSPQGASNQPQHF
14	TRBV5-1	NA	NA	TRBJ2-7	TGCGCCAGCAGCTTGGGGGGAGGCACCTACGAGCAGTACTTC	CASSLGGGTYEQYF
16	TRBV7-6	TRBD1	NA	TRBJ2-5	TGTGCCAGCAGCCCCCAGCGACAGGGCCAGGGGGAGACCCAGTACTTC	CASSPQRQGQGETQYF
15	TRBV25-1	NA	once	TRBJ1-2	TGTGCCAGCAGTGGCCTGATGGCGGTGGACGGGGGCTACACCTTC	CASSGLMAVDGGYTF
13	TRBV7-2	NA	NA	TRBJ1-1	TGTGCCAGCAGCATCGGGGCGAACACTGAAGCTTTCTTT	CASSIGANTEAFF
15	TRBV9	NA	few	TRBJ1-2	TGTGCCAGCAGCCCGGGGACCCCGGGCCCCTATGGCTACACCTTC	CASSPGTPGPYGYTF
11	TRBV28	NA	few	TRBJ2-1	TGTGCCAGCGGGCCTTTCAATGAGCAGTTCTTC	CASGPFNEQFF
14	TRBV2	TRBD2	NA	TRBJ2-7	TGTGCCAGCAGAGGGACTAGCGGGGTCTACGAGCAGTACTTC	CASRGTSGVYEQYF
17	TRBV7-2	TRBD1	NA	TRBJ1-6	TGTGCCAGCAGCTCAGCCGGGACAGGGTACCATAATTCACCCCTCCACTTT	CASSSAGTGYHNSPLHF
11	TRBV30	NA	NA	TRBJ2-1	TGTGCCTGGAGCCTTTTAAATGAGCAGTTCTTC	CAWSLLNEQFF
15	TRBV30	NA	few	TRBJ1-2	TGTGCCTGGAGTAATTCCCTGGGGGCCTTCTATGGCTACACCTTC	CAWSNSLGAFYGYTF
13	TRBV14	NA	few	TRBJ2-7	TGTGCCAGCAGCCAAGATCAAATGGGAGAGCAGTACTTC	CASSQDQMGEQYF
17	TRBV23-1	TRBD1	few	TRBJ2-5	TGCGCCAGCAGTCAATCGGGTCGAGGGGGCCCAGGGGAGACCCAGTACTTC	CASSQSGRGGPGETQYF
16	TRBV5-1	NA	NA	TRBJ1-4	TGCGCCAGCAGCTTGTCAGGACGCGGGGGGAACGAAAAACTGTTTTTT	CASSLSGRGGNEKLFF
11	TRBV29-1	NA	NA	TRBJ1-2	TGCAGCGTCCAGCATAACTATGGCTACACCTTC	CSVQHNYGYTF
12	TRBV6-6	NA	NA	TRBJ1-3	TGTGCCAGCACCGGAGCTGGAAACACCATATATTTT	CASTGAGNTIYF
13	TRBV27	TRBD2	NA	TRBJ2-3	TGTGCCAGCAAATCTAGCGGGTCTAGTACGCAGTATTTT	CASKSSGSSTQYF
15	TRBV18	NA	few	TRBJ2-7	TGTGCCAGCTCACTAATCGGTACAGGGAGCTACGAGCAGTACTTC	CASSLIGTGSYEQYF
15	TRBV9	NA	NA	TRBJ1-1	TGTGCCAGCAGCGTAGCTGGGGACCTGAACACTGAAGCTTTCTTT	CASSVAGDLNTEAFF
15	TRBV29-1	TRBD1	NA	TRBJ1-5	TGCAGCGTTGCCGAGACAGGGGGCCGTAATCAGCCCCAGCATTTT	CSVAETGGRNQPQHF
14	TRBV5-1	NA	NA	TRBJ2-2	TGCGCCAGCAGCCTGACAGGGAGGACCGGGGAGCTGTTTTTT	CASSLTGRTGELFF
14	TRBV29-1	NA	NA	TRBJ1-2	TGCAGCGTTGAAGGGCAGGGGCAGGGCTATGGCTACACCTTC	CSVEGQGQGYGYTF
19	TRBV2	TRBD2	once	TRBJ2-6	TGTGCCAGCAGTGGAGGACTAGCGGGGGGGCCTGGTGGGGCCAACGTCCTGACTTTC	CASSGGLAGGPGGANVLTF
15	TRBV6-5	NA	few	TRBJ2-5	TGTGCCAGCAGTTACTCAAGACACGGACAAGAGACCCAGTACTTC	CASSYSRHGQETQYF